What follows describes a single T cell receptor (beta chain). These data originate in a study of beta chain features in type 1 diabetes. From germline, CDR1 is SQVTM and CDR2 ANQGSEA. Deletions cut 6 bases from V and 3 bases from J, with 12 bases between. The CDR3 is 13 amino acids. Every isolated RNA sample was fully reverse transcribed, so sequencing captured expressed TCRB transcripts. The protocol was immunoSEQ multiplex PCR, while the TCRdb copy is restricted to in-frame clones and leaves out a portion. The sample lists 150,000 to 200,000 clones; over 7.5% were seen once. The sample comprised central memory CD4+ T cells from blood. V gene TRBV29-1 combines with J gene TRBJ2-1, with D possibly being TRBD1 (8 bases). This clonotype was obtained from a woman between 18 and 29 years old in good health. Here the CDR3 reads CSVGGTGYNEQFF. The CDR3 DNA sequence: TGCAGCGTCGGGGGGACAGGCTACAATGAGCAGTTCTTC.